Following are 24 T cell receptor beta chains from one sample sequenced in a study of T cell repertoires in cytomegalovirus infection. TCRdb passed the reads through MiXCR, listing each CDR3 protein once. The table shows 900,000 to 950,000 distinct CDR3 sequences, with roughly 31% occurring only once. Antigen specificity for these receptors is unknown. The sequences come from cultured CD8+ T cells from PBMCs, collected from culture after CMV antigen stimulation. These receptors originate from a human donor in good health (CMV status not recorded). Some clones in this sample may be carry-over from other donors' samples.

The V and J genes are TRBV27 and TRBJ2-7; 11 bases are shared with TRBD1. With 6 bases clipped from V and 6 bases from J, the junction kept 7 bases outside the gene matches. Germline V CDR1 and CDR2: MNHEY, SMNVEV (reference sequence). This CDR3 has 14 residues. The CDR3 spells CASSLGQGVGEQYV. DNA of the CDR3: TGTGCCAGCAGCCTGGGACAGGGGGTTGGCGAGCAGTACGTC.

The chain couples TRBV28 to TRBJ2-3; 7 bases fit TRBD1. After removal of 6 bases from V and 2 bases from J, the junction contained 5 bases not matched to a gene. Germline lookup yields CDR1 MDHEN and CDR2 SYDVKM. The CDR3 loop spans 14 amino acids. The CDR3 loop reads CASSRDSNTDTQYF. Here the CDR3 DNA reads TGTGCCAGCAGCCGGGACAGTAACACAGATACGCAGTATTTT.

This clonotype came up a few times. This chain joins TRBV7-9 and TRBJ2-7; weak D call: TRBD1 (5 bases). V gave up 4 bases and J gave up 6 bases, with 7 bases separating them. The germline CDR1 and CDR2 sequences are SEHNR and FQNEAQ (reference sequence). This CDR3 is 11 amino acids long. The CDR3 reads CASSSRGEQYV. The CDR3 region has the DNA TGTGCCAGCAGCTCTAGGGGCGAGCAGTACGTC.

This clonotype has at least ten counts. The chain uses TRBV7-8 and TRBJ2-6, with D perhaps TRBD1 (7 bases). The length of the CDR3 is 20 residues. Germline V CDR1 and CDR2: SGHVS, FQNEAQ. Trimming took off 3 bases at V and 0 bases at J, with 21 bases between the two ends. Written as DNA, the CDR3 is TGTGCCAGCAGCTTGCCTATGGGGGGACAGTTCCTCTCTGGGGCCAACGTCCTGACTTTC. This encodes CASSLPMGGQFLSGANVLTF.

This clonotype has just a few counts. This CDR3 is CASRVAGTGHEKLFF. In DNA, the CDR3 is TGTGCCAGCAGAGTAGCCGGGACAGGACATGAAAAACTGTTTTTT. V gene TRBV12-3 or TRBV12-4 combines with J gene TRBJ1-4; TRBD1 agrees at 8 bases. With V trimmed by 6 bases and J by 6 bases, 9 bases remained unmatched. The CDR3 runs 15 residues.

The genes are TRBV29-1 and TRBJ2-2; D possibly corresponds to TRBD2 (5 bases). V gave up 7 bases and J gave up 5 bases, with 11 bases separating them. Germline V lookup: CDR1 SQVTM, CDR2 ANQGSEA. The CDR3 contains 12 residues. For the CDR3, the DNA is TGCAGCGCCCTACTAGGGACCGGGGAGCTGTTTTTT. Translation gives CSALLGTGELFF.

The chain is built from TRBV4-1 and TRBJ2-3, with 9 bases fitting TRBD2. Germline CDR1 reads MGHRA; CDR2 reads YSYEKL. The V gene end was trimmed by 1 base and the J gene end by 5 bases; junction bases not matched to a gene: 7. This CDR3 has 16 residues. CDR3 nucleotides: TGCGCCAGCAGCCAAGGTCCTAGCGGGGACTTAGATACGCAGTATTTT. Translating gives CASSQGPSGDLDTQYF.

CDR3 in DNA: TGTGCCAGCAGTTACTACGGAGGGTCCCAGTTCTTC. It specifies CASSYYGGSQFF. J is TRBJ2-1 and V is TRBV6-5, with D possibly matching TRBD2 (6 bases). Trimming removed 1 base from V and 13 bases from J, with 11 bases in between. The CDR3 has 12 amino acids. Germline V gives CDR1 MNHEY, CDR2 SVGAGI.

This clonotype showed up just a few times. This chain connects TRBV6-1 to TRBJ1-2, with 7 bases identical to TRBD1. V dropped 3 bases and J dropped 2; count of bases not matched to a gene: 15. The CDR3 length is 18 residues. The germline V gene encodes CDR1 MNHNS and CDR2 SASEGT. The CDR3 nucleotides are TGTGCCAGCAGTGACCAGGAGGGGAAGGACAGGCCAAACTATGGCTACACCTTC. This sequence encodes CASSDQEGKDRPNYGYTF.

This clonotype showed up many times. The CDR3, as DNA: TGCGCCAGCAGCCAAGAAGGAGAGGACCTAAACGAAGAGCAGTTCTTC. As protein: CASSQEGEDLNEEQFF. The V and J genes are TRBV4-1 and TRBJ2-1, with unresolved D. V was cut by 0 bases and J by 10 bases, with 19 bases left in between. CDR1 is MGHRA and CDR2 is YSYEKL in the germline V gene. The CDR3 has 16 residues.

This clonotype was detected only a few times. The chain employs TRBV12-3 or TRBV12-4 and TRBJ2-5; 7 bases map to TRBD1. CDR3 length equals 14 residues. The J segment lost 5 bases and the V segment lost 6 bases, leaving 9 bases of the junction unmatched. CDR3 nucleotide sequence: TGTGCCAGCAGAGTACAGGGGAGATTGGAGACCCAGTACTTC. This sequence encodes CASRVQGRLETQYF.

The chain carries TRBV6-1 and TRBJ1-5; D not certain. Per germline, CDR1 MNHNS and CDR2 SASEGT. Trimming removed 3 bases from V and 2 bases from J, with 11 bases in between. There are 15 residues in the CDR3. CDR3 residues: CASSDWGGGNQPQHF. The CDR3 DNA sequence: TGTGCCAGCAGTGATTGGGGAGGAGGCAATCAGCCCCAGCATTTT.

The rearrangement joins TRBV6-6 to TRBJ2-2; 13 bases are shared with TRBD2. Germline lookup yields CDR1 MNHNY and CDR2 SVGAGI (reference sequence). There are 19 residues in the CDR3. V lost 2 bases and J lost 0; bases outside the gene matches: 6. CDR3 sequence (DNA): TGTGCCAGCAGTTACCCCTCGACTAGCGGGGGGCCGAACACCGGGGAGCTGTTTTTT. Translation: CASSYPSTSGGPNTGELFF.

At least ten counts were recorded for this clonotype. The J gene is TRBJ2-2, the V gene TRBV7-8; 8 bases are shared with TRBD1. Unmatched junction bases numbered 6, after V lost 4 bases and J lost 5 bases. CDR1 SGHVS and CDR2 FQNEAQ come from the germline V gene. There are 15 residues in the CDR3. The CDR3 region is CASSYRTGRTGELFF. The CDR3 DNA sequence: TGTGCCAGCAGCTATCGGACAGGGCGAACCGGGGAGCTGTTTTTT. The full variable domain, in which reference TRBV7-8 and TRBJ2-2 provide the parts outside the CDR3, is GAGVSQSPRYKVAKRGQDVALRCDPISGHVSLFWYQQALGQGPEFLTYFQNEAQLDKSGLPSDRFFAERPEGSVSTLKIQRTQQEDSAVYLCASSYRTGRTGELFFGEGSRLTVL.

A note on this clonotype: One end of the junction varies from germline; a read error may be responsible. This sequence joins TRBV2 and TRBJ1-2; a possible D gene is TRBD1 (6 bases). Germline V gene data show CDR1 as SNHLY and CDR2 as FYNNEI. CDR3 size: 12 residues. CDR3 sequence: CASSEAGTKGLF. CDR3 nucleotides: TGTGCCAGCAGTGAAGCTGGGACAAAGGGCCTCTTC. The whole variable domain, remainder taken from reference TRBV2 and TRBJ1-2, is EPEVTQTPSHQVTQMGQEVILRCVPISNHLYFYWYRQILGQKVEFLVSFYNNEISEKSEIFDDQFSVERPDGSNFTLKIRSTKLEDSAMYFCASSEAGTKGLFGSGTRLTVV.

This rearrangement joins TRBV19 to TRBJ2-1, with 8 bases identical to TRBD2. Per germline, CDR1 LNHDA and CDR2 SQIVND (reference sequence). The V gene end was trimmed by 1 base and the J gene end by 5 bases; junction bases not matched to a gene: 4. The CDR3 length is 15 residues. The CDR3 sequence is CASSIGSGVDNEQFF. CDR3 in DNA: TGTGCCAGTAGTATAGGTAGCGGGGTCGACAATGAGCAGTTCTTC.

The count of this clonotype is one. This chain uses TRBV4-3 with TRBJ2-4; 7 bases are a match to TRBD1. Germline-derived CDR1 and CDR2 are LGHNA and YSLEER. This CDR3 has 15 amino acids. V was pared by 1 base and J by 9 bases, with 9 bases of the junction left unmatched. CDR3 sequence: CASSQVIGGGLIQYF. In DNA, the CDR3 is TGCGCCAGCAGCCAAGTTATAGGGGGCGGGCTCATTCAGTACTTC.

At least ten counts were recorded for this clonotype. V and J are TRBV7-2 and TRBJ2-5, with TRBD1 as a possible D gene (5 bases). V lost 2 bases and J lost 4, with 11 bases in between. Germline CDR1 reads SGHTA; CDR2 reads FQGNSA. This CDR3 has 14 residues. The CDR3 DNA follows: TGTGCCAGCAGCTTATGGGGCAGAAGAGAGACCCAGTACTTC. Amino acids: CASSLWGRRETQYF. Full variable domain (remainder filled in from reference TRBV7-2 and TRBJ2-5): GAGVSQSPSNKVTEKGKDVELRCDPISGHTALYWYRQSLGQGLEFLIYFQGNSAPDKSGLPSDRFSAERTGGSVSTLTIQRTQQEDSAVYLCASSLWGRRETQYFGPGTRLLVL.

This clonotype appeared a few times. The rearrangement links TRBV28 to TRBJ1-5, with 7 bases matching TRBD1. From germline, CDR1 is MDHEN and CDR2 SYDVKM. V lost 3 bases to trimming and J lost 5 bases; unmatched junction nucleotides: 4. There are 14 residues in the CDR3. The CDR3: CASSFTGDHQPQHF. CDR3 nucleotides: TGTGCCAGCAGTTTTACAGGGGACCATCAGCCCCAGCATTTT.

The chain recombines TRBV6-2 or TRBV6-3 with TRBJ2-1, with TRBD2 identical over 13 bases. CDR3 length: 22 residues. CDR1 is MNHEY, CDR2 SVGEGT, per germline. V gave up 2 bases and J gave up 0 bases; unmatched junction bases: 16. CDR3 nucleotides: TGTGCCAGCAGTTACAATTTAACCGGACTAGCGGGGGTCAAATCCTCCTACAATGAGCAGTTCTTC. Amino acid sequence: CASSYNLTGLAGVKSSYNEQFF.

This clonotype has just a few counts. This rearrangement joins TRBV11-2 to TRBJ1-3, with D tentatively TRBD1 (6 bases). The CDR3 spans 15 residues. V gave up 2 bases and J gave up 2 bases, with 10 bases separating them. Germline V gives CDR1 SGHAT, CDR2 FQNNGV. The chain's CDR3 is CASSLSSGAGNTIYF. The CDR3 DNA sequence: TGTGCCAGCAGCTTAAGCTCAGGGGCTGGAAACACCATATATTTT.

At least ten counts were recorded for this clonotype. The rearrangement uses TRBV24-1 and TRBJ2-3; tentative D call: TRBD2 (5 bases). Deletions cut 4 bases from V and 0 bases from J, with 16 bases between. Germline CDR1 KGHDR, CDR2 SFDVKD. This CDR3 is built from 17 residues. CDR3 DNA: TGTGCCACCAGTGAACGGGGAAGCGGTTCTAGCACAGATACGCAGTATTTT. The encoded protein is CATSERGSGSSTDTQYF.

In this sample, this clonotype turned up a few times. This chain uses TRBV6-5 with TRBJ2-7; no firm D call. The CDR3 spans 9 residues. Germline values: CDR1 MNHEY, CDR2 SVGAGI. Trimming shortened V by 10 bases and J by 3 bases, and 4 bases separated the two germline ends. The CDR3 sequence is CAIDYEQYV. The DNA for the CDR3 is TGTGCCATCGACTACGAGCAGTACGTC.

This clonotype was observed at least ten times. This sequence joins TRBV7-2 and TRBJ1-6; D might be TRBD1 (5 bases). Per the germline V gene, CDR1 is SGHTA and CDR2 is FQGNSA. Trimming removed 5 bases at V and 5 bases at J, with 13 bases between. The CDR3 length is 15 residues. In DNA, the CDR3 is TGTGCCAGCAGCCCTCGGGGGGGGAATAATTCACCCCTCCACTTT. It is translated as CASSPRGGNNSPLHF.